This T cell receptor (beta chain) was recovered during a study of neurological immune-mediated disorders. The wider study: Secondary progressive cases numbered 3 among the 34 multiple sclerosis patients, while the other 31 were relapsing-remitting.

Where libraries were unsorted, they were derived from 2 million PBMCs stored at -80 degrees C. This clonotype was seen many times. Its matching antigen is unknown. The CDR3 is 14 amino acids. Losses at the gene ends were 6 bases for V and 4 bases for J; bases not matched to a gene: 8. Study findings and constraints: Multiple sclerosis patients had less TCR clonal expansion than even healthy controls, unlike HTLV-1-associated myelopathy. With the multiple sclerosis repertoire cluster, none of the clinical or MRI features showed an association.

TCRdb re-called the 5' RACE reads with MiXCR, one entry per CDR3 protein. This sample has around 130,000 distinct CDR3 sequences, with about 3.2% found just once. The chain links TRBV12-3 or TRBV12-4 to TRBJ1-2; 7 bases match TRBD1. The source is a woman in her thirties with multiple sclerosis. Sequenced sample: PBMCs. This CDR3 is CASRDKGTAYGYTF. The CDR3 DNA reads TGTGCCAGCAGGGACAAAGGGACAGCCTATGGCTACACCTTC.